The 8 T cell receptor beta chains presented below share a single source sample, sequenced in a study of human thymus T cells (dated by TCRdb to about 2020). The library relied on the immunoSEQ multiplex PCR assay. Held by TCRdb, this immuneACCESS table contains in-frame sequences only and omits some clones. Under half of the omission traces to an unresolved V gene where checked; the cause of the rest is unknown. Within this sample are around 120,000 clones, with about 95% of them counted one time only. Under 0.025% of the sample rests with the top ten. The thymus tissue came from surgical resects taken out during corrective cardiac surgery. The sequencing input was thymus tissue. The receptors derive from a boy in the first two years of life with a congenital heart defect but otherwise immunologically healthy.

The V call is TRBV28, the J call TRBJ1-2, with a possible D match to TRBD1 (6 bases). Germline assignment: CDR1 MDHEN and CDR2 SYDVKM. The V and J ends lost 7 bases and 3 bases respectively, with 18 bases between them. This CDR3 comprises 15 residues. The CDR3 bases are TGTGCCAGCACCCACCACAGGGAGAGGCACTATGGCTACACCTTC. Translation gives CASTHHRERHYGYTF.

This chain uses TRBV7-2 with TRBJ1-1; D is unclear. V was clipped by 1 base and J by 0 bases, with 6 bases between them. CDR1 and CDR2 from the germline V gene are SGHTA and FQGNSA. This CDR3 region has 14 residues. The chain's CDR3 is CASSLGAVNTEAFF. The CDR3, as DNA: TGTGCCAGCAGCTTAGGGGCAGTGAACACTGAAGCTTTCTTT.

This chain uses TRBV5-6 with TRBJ2-2, with D perhaps TRBD1 or TRBD2 (5 bases each). CDR3 length: 14 amino acids. Germline V gene data show CDR1 as SGHDT and CDR2 as YYEEEE. Trimming took off 0 bases at V and 6 bases at J, with 9 bases between the two ends. CDR3 in amino acids: CASSLGGDPGELFF. The CDR3 DNA reads TGTGCCAGCAGCTTGGGAGGGGATCCCGGGGAGCTGTTTTTT.

This rearrangement joins TRBV27 to TRBJ2-3; 10 bases are shared with TRBD2. The V and J ends lost 8 bases and 5 bases, in that order; junction bases with no gene match: 13. CDR3 length: 16 amino acids. Looked up from germline, CDR1 is MNHEY and CDR2 is SMNVEV (reference sequence). CDR3 nucleotide sequence: TGTGCCAGCGGGGTCGTAAGCGGGGGGGCCGGAGATACGCAGTATTTT. Translating gives CASGVVSGGAGDTQYF.

This chain uses TRBV9 with TRBJ2-3; tentatively, D is TRBD2 (6 bases). Germline CDR1 reads SGDLS; CDR2 reads YYNGEE. CDR3 length: 17 amino acids. V lost 2 bases and J lost 2, with 18 bases in between. CDR3 nucleotide sequence: TGTGCCAGCAGCGTGTCCCCCCGGGACTTACCCACAGATACGCAGTATTTT. This gives the protein CASSVSPRDLPTDTQYF.

This clone has a single count. CDR3 bases: TGTGCCAGCAGTTTAAGGACAGGAAGAGGCTACACCTTC. Translated: CASSLRTGRGYTF. V gene TRBV27 combines with J gene TRBJ1-2; the match to TRBD1 covers 7 bases. Germline V gene lookup returns CDR1 MNHEY and CDR2 SMNVEV (reference sequence). CDR3 length equals 13 residues. After removal of 2 bases from V and 8 bases from J, the junction contained 5 bases not matched to a gene.

V is TRBV4-3 and J is TRBJ2-2; 7 bases are a match to TRBD2. The CDR3 has 17 residues. The germline V gene has CDR1 LGHNA and CDR2 YSLEER. V was clipped by 0 bases and J by 0 bases; unmatched bases: 4. The CDR3 nucleotides are TGCGCCAGCAGCCAAGATCGACTAGCTGCGAACACCGGGGAGCTGTTTTTT. It translates to CASSQDRLAANTGELFF.

The chain couples TRBV27 to TRBJ2-2; no clear D gene. Trimming left V 3 bases short and J 2 bases short, with 10 bases between. CDR3 length: 15 residues. Germline-derived CDR1 and CDR2 are MNHEY and SMNVEV (reference sequence). The CDR3 is CASSFLADNTGELFF. DNA for the CDR3: TGTGCCAGCAGTTTCTTGGCTGACAACACCGGGGAGCTGTTTTTT.